These 9 T cell receptor beta chains were sequenced from one sample in a study of CD8+ T cells in alopecia areata. Reverse transcribed after extraction, RNA yielded cDNA as the sequencing template. Sequencing was performed with immunoSEQ multiplex PCR; in TCRdb, only in-frame clones are kept and a portion is missing. This repertoire shows over 85,000 clones, approximately 42% found once; its top ten account for 1% to 1.5%. The sample comprised CD4+ T cells sorted from blood. These receptors all come from a human donor with alopecia areata.

V and J are TRBV11-2 and TRBJ2-2; 7 positions agree with TRBD2. Trimming at V came to 3 bases and at J to 6 bases, leaving 10 bases not matched to a gene. This CDR3 is 16 amino acids long. CDR1 and CDR2 from the germline V gene are SGHAT and FQNNGV. CDR3 residues: CASSLRSGILAGELFF. CDR3 sequence (DNA): TGTGCCAGCAGCTTGCGGAGCGGGATATTAGCCGGGGAGCTGTTTTTT.

The chain recombines TRBV28 with TRBJ2-2; perhaps TRBD1 as D (5 bases). Germline loops: CDR1 MDHEN, CDR2 SYDVKM. The length of the CDR3 is 15 residues. V lost 2 bases to trimming and J lost 4 bases, with 11 bases between them. CDR3: CASSLKGQSTGELFF. The CDR3 nucleotides read TGTGCCAGCAGTTTAAAGGGGCAAAGCACCGGGGAGCTGTTTTTT.

The rearrangement joins TRBV7-9 to TRBJ2-1; D possibly uses TRBD1 or TRBD2 (5 bases each). CDR1 is SEHNR, CDR2 FQNEAQ, per germline (reference sequence). V dropped 2 bases and J dropped 12 bases, with 20 bases sitting between them. The CDR3 runs 15 residues. CDR3 sequence reads: CASSLRGGDLTGQFF. The CDR3 DNA reads TGTGCCAGCAGCTTACGGGGTGGGGACCTCACCGGGCAGTTCTTC.

This clone was observed a few times. The V and J genes are TRBV7-2 and TRBJ2-7; 8 nucleotides line up with TRBD1. The CDR3 length is 14 residues. CDR1 and CDR2 from the germline V gene are SGHTA and FQGNSA. The J segment lost 0 bases and the V segment lost 6 bases, leaving 4 bases of the junction unmatched. The CDR3 DNA follows: TGTGCCAGCAGGCGGGACAGGAGCTCCTACGAGCAGTACTTC. This gives the protein CASRRDRSSYEQYF.

This chain joins TRBV20-1 and TRBJ1-1, with 8 bases matching TRBD1. CDR3 length equals 11 residues. CDR1 DFQATT and CDR2 SNEGSKA come from the germline V gene (reference sequence). The ends lost 3 bases at V and 8 bases at J; junction bases unmatched: 2. CDR3: CSASWDREAFF. For the CDR3, the DNA is TGCAGTGCTAGCTGGGACAGGGAAGCTTTCTTT.

The V call is TRBV2, the J call TRBJ1-4; TRBD1 matches at 10 bases. CDR1 SNHLY and CDR2 FYNNEI come from the germline V gene. The V and J ends lost 8 bases and 8 bases, in that order; junction bases with no gene match: 8. The CDR3 is 14 residues long. CDR3 DNA sequence: TGTGCCAGCCTGACCGGGACAGGGGAGGAAAAACTGTTTTTT. Translation: CASLTGTGEEKLFF.

The gene calls are TRBV5-1 and TRBJ2-7; 7 bases map to TRBD1. The CDR3 consists of 15 residues. Germline CDR1 is SGHRS and CDR2 is YFSETQ. The J segment lost 2 bases and the V segment lost 0 bases, leaving 5 bases of the junction unmatched. CDR3 in DNA: TGCGCCAGCAGCTTGGGTGGGACAGAGACCTACGAGCAGTACTTC. Its protein is CASSLGGTETYEQYF.

V gene TRBV5-4 combines with J gene TRBJ2-7; D gene unclear. The V and J ends lost 0 bases and 5 bases respectively, with 12 bases between them. This CDR3 has 14 amino acids. CDR1 and CDR2 (germline): SGHNT, YYREEE (reference sequence). CDR3 protein: CASSLGGRHDEQYF. The CDR3 bases are TGTGCCAGCAGCTTGGGGGGTCGGCACGACGAGCAGTACTTC.

This clone showed up just a few times. The genes are TRBV2 and TRBJ1-1; D ambiguous. The V gene's germline CDR1 is SNHLY and CDR2 FYNNEI. This CDR3 region has 15 residues. V lost 6 bases to trimming and J lost 1 base, with 15 bases between them. The CDR3, as DNA: TGTGCCAGCAGGGGGAACCGGGCAGAGAACACTGAAGCTTTCTTT. Translation gives CASRGNRAENTEAFF.